This record concerns one TCR beta chain sequence. Profiled with immunoSEQ multiplex PCR; TCRdb holds only in-frame clones, not every one. Here the sample spans fewer than 15,000 clones, more than 70% being singletons. This sample is drawn from a study of graft-versus-host responses after intestinal transplantation. Germline V CDR1 and CDR2: SGHRS, YFSETQ. The ends were cut back, 7 bases at V and 3 bases at J, with 17 bases in the middle. The CDR3 covers 14 residues. The V gene is TRBV5-1, the J gene TRBJ2-7, with a weak D call TRBD2 (6 bases). Specimen: PBMCs, collected around 120 days after transplant. This clonotype was sampled from a human patient who received an intestinal transplant, so some T cells may come from the graft donor. The CDR3 DNA reads TGCGCCAGCTCCCCCCCGGGGGTTATCTACGAGCAGTACTTC. It codes for CASSPPGVIYEQYF.